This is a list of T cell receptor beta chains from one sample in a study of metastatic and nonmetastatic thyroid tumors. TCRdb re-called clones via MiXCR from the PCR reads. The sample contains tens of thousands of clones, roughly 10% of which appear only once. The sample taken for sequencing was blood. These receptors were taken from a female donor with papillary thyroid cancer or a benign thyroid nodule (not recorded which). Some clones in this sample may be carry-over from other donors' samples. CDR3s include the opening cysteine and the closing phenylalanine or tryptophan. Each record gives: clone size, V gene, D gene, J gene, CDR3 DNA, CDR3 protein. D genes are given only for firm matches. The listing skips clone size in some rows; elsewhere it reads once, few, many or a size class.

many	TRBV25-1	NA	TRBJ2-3	TGTGCCAGCAGGGGGCCCCTCGTAGCGGATACGCAGTATTTT	CASRGPLVADTQYF
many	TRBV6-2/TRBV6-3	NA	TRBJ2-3	TGTGCCAGCAGTTACGGTCGGTTCCGCACAGATACGCAGTATTTT	CASSYGRFRTDTQYF
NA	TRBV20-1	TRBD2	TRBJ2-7	TGCAGTGCTAGAGAGGGTAGCGGGAGCTCCTACGAGCAGTACTTC	CSAREGSGSSYEQYF
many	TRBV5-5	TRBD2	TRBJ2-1	TGTGCCAGCAGCTTGGCCCTAGCGGGAGGGCCCTCCTACAATGAGCAGTTCTTC	CASSLALAGGPSYNEQFF
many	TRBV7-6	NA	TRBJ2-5	TGTGCCAGCTCCCCGAACCCAGGAGGCCAAGAGACCCAGTACTTC	CASSPNPGGQETQYF
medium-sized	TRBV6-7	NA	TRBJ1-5	TGTGCCAGTCAGGTGCGACTCCCGAGGCAGCCCCAGCATTTT	CASQVRLPRQPQHF
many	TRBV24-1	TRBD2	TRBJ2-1	TGTGCCACCAGTGATTGGACTAGCGGGGGGAATGAGCAGTTCTTC	CATSDWTSGGNEQFF
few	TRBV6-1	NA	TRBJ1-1	TGTGCCAGCAGTGGGGGGTTTACCCGGGGTGAAGCTTTCTTT	CASSGGFTRGEAFF
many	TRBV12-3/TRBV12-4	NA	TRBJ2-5	TGTGCCACCTGGTGTTCGAGGGGCCGGCGCCAAGAGACCCAGTACTTC	CATWCSRGRRQETQYF
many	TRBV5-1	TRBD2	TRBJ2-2	TGCGCCAGCAGCCCACATGGAGGATCTACTCCGGGACTAGCGGATTCCACCGGGGAGCTGTTTTTT	CASSPHGGSTPGLADSTGELFF
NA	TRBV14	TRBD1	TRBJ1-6	TGTGCCAGCAGCCTCTCAGGGGGAGGTTCACCCCTCCACTTT	CASSLSGGGSPLHF
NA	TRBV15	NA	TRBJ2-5	TGTGCCACCAGCAGAGATGGAGAGACCCAGTACTTC	CATSRDGETQYF
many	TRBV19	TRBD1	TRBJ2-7	TGTGCCAGTAGTTCCAGAAAACGAACGCCGACAGGGGCCTACGAGCAGTACTTC	CASSSRKRTPTGAYEQYF
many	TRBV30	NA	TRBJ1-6	TGTGCCTGGAGACAGGGATGGAATTCACCCCTCCACTTT	CAWRQGWNSPLHF
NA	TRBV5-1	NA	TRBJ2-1	TGCGCCAGCAGCCAGAACAGGGTATCGGATGAGCAGTTCTTC	CASSQNRVSDEQFF
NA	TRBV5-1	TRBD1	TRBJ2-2	TGCGCCAGCAGCTTGGTGGGACAGGTTCTCGAAGTCACCGGGGAGCTGTTTTTT	CASSLVGQVLEVTGELFF
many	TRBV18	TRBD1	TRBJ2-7	TGTGCCAGCTCACCGACAGGGTCCTCCTACGAGCAGTACTTC	CASSPTGSSYEQYF
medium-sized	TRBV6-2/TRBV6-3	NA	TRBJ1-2	TGTGCCAGCAGTTACAGGGATAACTATGGCTACACCTTC	CASSYRDNYGYTF
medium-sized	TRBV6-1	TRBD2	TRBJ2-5	TGTGCCAGCAGCCGCTCACTAGCGGGACAAGAGACCCAGTACTTC	CASSRSLAGQETQYF